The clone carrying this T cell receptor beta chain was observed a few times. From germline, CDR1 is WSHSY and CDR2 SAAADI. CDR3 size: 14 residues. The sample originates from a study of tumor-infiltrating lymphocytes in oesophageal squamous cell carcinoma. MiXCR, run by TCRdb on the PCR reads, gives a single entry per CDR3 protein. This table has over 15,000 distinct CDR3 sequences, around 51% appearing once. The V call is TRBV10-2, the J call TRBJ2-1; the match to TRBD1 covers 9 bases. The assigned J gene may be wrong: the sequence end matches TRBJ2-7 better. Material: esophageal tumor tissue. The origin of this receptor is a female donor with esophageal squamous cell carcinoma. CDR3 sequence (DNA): TGCGCCAGCAGCCTTACAGGGGGCCCCTACGAGCAGTACTTC. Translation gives CASSLTGGPYEQYF.